This entry lists 10 T cell receptor beta chains sequenced from one sample in a study of CD8 T cells in Susac syndrome. After extraction with the RNeasy kit, roughly 0.45 to 1 ug of the RNA was reverse transcribed using random hexamers. TCRdb used MiXCR to reprocess the immunoSEQ multiplex PCR reads, holding one entry per CDR3 protein. The repertoire holds 180,000 or so distinct CDR3 sequences, with about 95% as singletons. The sequencing input was CD4+ T cells from PBMCs. These receptors all stem from a human donor in good health.

CDR3 sequence reads: CSATDTGYGYTF. The CDR3 DNA follows: TGCAGTGCTACTGACACAGGCTATGGCTACACCTTC. The chain has TRBV20-1 and TRBJ1-2, with D perhaps matching TRBD1 (5 bases). The CDR3 is made up of 12 amino acids. Germline V CDR1 and CDR2: DFQATT, SNEGSKA (reference sequence). V was clipped by 4 bases and J by 4 bases, with 10 bases between them.

CDR3 amino acids: CSANRAGTGGLETQYF. The CDR3, as DNA: TGCAGTGCTAACCGGGCGGGGACAGGGGGCTTGGAGACCCAGTACTTC. V and J are TRBV20-1 and TRBJ2-5; 12 bases map to TRBD1. The CDR3 extends over 16 amino acids. Per germline, CDR1 DFQATT and CDR2 SNEGSKA (reference sequence). The V segment lost 4 bases and the J segment 5 bases; nucleotides outside the gene matches: 11.

The CDR3 DNA follows: TGCAGCGTTGAAGAACTAGCGGGAGGGCTCGGTACGCAGTATTTT. Its translation is CSVEELAGGLGTQYF. The J gene is TRBJ2-3, the V gene TRBV29-1; the match to TRBD2 covers 13 bases. J gave up 8 bases and V 0 bases, and 5 bases lay outside the gene matches. This CDR3 comprises 15 residues. The germline V gene has CDR1 SQVTM and CDR2 ANQGSEA.

This chain connects TRBV29-1 to TRBJ2-5; the match to TRBD1 covers 8 bases. CDR3 length equals 15 residues. Germline V gene data show CDR1 as SQVTM and CDR2 as ANQGSEA. V lost 3 bases to trimming and J lost 4 bases; unmatched junction nucleotides: 10. DNA of the CDR3: TGCAGCGTTGATTTGGTACAGGGGGTTTCAGAGACCCAGTACTTC. As protein: CSVDLVQGVSETQYF. The full variable domain, its missing parts supplied by reference TRBV29-1 and TRBJ2-5, is SAVISQKPSRDICQRGTSLTIQCQVDSQVTMMFWYRQQPGQSLTLIATANQGSEATYESGFVIDKFPISRPNLTFSTLTVSNMSPEDSSIYLCSVDLVQGVSETQYFGPGTRLLVL.

The chain links TRBV29-1 to TRBJ1-1; 10 positions match TRBD1. V lost 7 bases to trimming and J lost 2 bases; unmatched junction nucleotides: 4. The germline V gene encodes CDR1 SQVTM and CDR2 ANQGSEA. This CDR3 is 13 amino acids long. This CDR3 is CSGWDRGNTEAFF. Written as DNA, the CDR3 is TGCAGCGGATGGGACAGGGGAAACACTGAAGCTTTCTTT.

V gene TRBV15 combines with J gene TRBJ2-1, with 8 bases identical to TRBD2. V trimming: 0 bases; J trimming: 6 bases; junction bases outside the gene matches: 7. Germline CDR1 and CDR2: LNHNV and YYDKDF (reference sequence). The length of the CDR3 is 16 residues. CDR3 protein: CATSRERAGVRNEQFF. CDR3 nucleotide sequence: TGTGCCACCAGCAGAGAACGAGCGGGAGTCCGCAATGAGCAGTTCTTC. Using reference TRBV15 and TRBJ2-1 for the parts outside the CDR3, the full variable domain is DAMVIQNPRYQVTQFGKPVTLSCSQTLNHNVMYWYQQKSSQAPKLLFHYYDKDFNNEADTPDNFQSRRPNTSFCFLDIRSPGLGDTAMYLCATSRERAGVRNEQFFGPGTRLTVL.

The V call is TRBV30, the J call TRBJ1-2; the match to TRBD1 covers 7 bases. The CDR3 length is 12 residues. Germline V gene lookup returns CDR1 GTSNPN and CDR2 SVGIG (reference sequence). V was pared by 7 bases and J by 3 bases, with 5 bases of the junction left unmatched. The CDR3 nucleotides read TGTGCCTCCCAGGGGGACCACTATGGCTACACCTTC. Translation gives CASQGDHYGYTF.

The CDR3 here is CASSLAREGHEQYF. Written as DNA, the CDR3 is TGTGCCAGCAGCTTGGCCAGGGAAGGACACGAGCAGTACTTC. V and J are TRBV5-4 and TRBJ2-7, with D possibly being TRBD1 (5 bases). The CDR3 extends over 14 amino acids. Germline V lookup: CDR1 SGHNT, CDR2 YYREEE (reference sequence). V was pared by 0 bases and J by 5 bases, with 12 bases between.

J is TRBJ2-4 and V is TRBV24-1; D is uncertain. CDR1 and CDR2 (germline): KGHDR, SFDVKD. This CDR3 region has 13 residues. V lost 4 bases to trimming and J lost 3 bases, with 6 bases between them. The CDR3 here is CATSDPYKNIQYF. DNA of the CDR3: TGTGCCACCAGTGACCCGTACAAAAACATTCAGTACTTC.

The chain couples TRBV20-1 to TRBJ2-1; the match to TRBD2 covers 13 bases. The CDR3 totals 15 residues. In germline, CDR1 is DFQATT, CDR2 SNEGSKA (reference sequence). The V gene end was trimmed by 5 bases and the J gene end by 8 bases; junction bases not matched to a gene: 9. CDR3 in amino acids: CSAPPGTSGTHEQFF. CDR3 DNA sequence: TGCAGTGCTCCACCCGGGACTAGCGGGACCCATGAGCAGTTCTTC.